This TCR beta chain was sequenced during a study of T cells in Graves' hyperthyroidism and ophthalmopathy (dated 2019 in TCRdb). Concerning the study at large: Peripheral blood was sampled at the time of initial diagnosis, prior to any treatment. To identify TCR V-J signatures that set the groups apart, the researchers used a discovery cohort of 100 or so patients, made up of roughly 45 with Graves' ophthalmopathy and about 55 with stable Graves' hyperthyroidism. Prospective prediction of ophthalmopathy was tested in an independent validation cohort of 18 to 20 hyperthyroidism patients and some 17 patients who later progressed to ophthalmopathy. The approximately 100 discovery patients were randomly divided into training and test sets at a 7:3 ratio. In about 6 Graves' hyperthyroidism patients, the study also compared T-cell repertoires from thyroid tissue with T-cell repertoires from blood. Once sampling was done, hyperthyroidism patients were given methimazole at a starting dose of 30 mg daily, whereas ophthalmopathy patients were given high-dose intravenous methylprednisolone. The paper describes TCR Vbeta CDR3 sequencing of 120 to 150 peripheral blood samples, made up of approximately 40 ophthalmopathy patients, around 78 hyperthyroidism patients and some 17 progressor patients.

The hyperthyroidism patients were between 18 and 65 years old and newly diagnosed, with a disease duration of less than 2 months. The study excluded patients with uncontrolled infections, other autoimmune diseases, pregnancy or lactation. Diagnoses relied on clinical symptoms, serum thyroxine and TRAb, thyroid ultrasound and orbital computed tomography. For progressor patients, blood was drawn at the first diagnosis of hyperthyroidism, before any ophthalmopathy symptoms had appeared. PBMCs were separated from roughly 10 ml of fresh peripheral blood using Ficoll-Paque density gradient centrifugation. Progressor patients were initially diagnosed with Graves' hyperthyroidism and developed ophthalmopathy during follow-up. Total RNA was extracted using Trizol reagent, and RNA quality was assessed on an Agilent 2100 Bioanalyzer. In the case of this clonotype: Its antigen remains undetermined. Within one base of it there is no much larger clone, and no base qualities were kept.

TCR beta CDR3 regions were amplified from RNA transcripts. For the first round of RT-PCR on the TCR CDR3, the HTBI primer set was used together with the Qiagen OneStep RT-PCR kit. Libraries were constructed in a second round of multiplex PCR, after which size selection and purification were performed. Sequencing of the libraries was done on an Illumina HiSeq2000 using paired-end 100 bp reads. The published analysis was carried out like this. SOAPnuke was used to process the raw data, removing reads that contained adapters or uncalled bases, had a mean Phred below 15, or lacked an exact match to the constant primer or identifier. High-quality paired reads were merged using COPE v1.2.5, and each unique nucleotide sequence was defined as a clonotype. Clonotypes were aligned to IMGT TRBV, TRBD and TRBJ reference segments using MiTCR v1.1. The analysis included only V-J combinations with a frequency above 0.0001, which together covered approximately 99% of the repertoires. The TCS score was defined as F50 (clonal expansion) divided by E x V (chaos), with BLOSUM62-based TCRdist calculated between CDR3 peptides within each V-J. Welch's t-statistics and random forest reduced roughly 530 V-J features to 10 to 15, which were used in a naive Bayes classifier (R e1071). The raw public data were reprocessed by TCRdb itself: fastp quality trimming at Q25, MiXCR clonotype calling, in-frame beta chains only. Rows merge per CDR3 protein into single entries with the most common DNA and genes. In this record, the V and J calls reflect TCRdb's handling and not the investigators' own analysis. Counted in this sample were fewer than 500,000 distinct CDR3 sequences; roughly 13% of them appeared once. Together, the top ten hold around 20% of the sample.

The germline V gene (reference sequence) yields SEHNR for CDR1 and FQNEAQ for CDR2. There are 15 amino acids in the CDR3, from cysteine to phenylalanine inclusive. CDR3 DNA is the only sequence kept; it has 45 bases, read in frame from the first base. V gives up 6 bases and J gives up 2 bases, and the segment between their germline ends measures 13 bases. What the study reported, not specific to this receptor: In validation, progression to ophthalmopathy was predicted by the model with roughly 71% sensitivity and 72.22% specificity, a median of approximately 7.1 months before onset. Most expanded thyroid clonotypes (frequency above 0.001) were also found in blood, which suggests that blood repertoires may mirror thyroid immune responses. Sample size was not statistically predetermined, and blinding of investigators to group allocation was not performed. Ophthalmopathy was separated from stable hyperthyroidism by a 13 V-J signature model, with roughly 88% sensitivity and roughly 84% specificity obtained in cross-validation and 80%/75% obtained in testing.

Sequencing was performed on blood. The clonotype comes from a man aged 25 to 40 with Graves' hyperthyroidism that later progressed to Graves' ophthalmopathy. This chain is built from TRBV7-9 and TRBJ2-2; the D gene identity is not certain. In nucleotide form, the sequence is TGTGCCAGCAGACAGAATCGGAGTAACACCGGGGAGCTGTTTTTT. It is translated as CASRQNRSNTGELFF.